This T cell receptor beta chain was retrieved from a study of T cells in narcolepsy. About the research overall: Patients with NT1 or NT2 and healthy control donors were enrolled.

Concerning this clone itself: The antigen is not known.

Clones were read by immunoSEQ multiplex PCR, and TCRdb kept only the in-frame ones, dropping some. The table includes just over 20,000 clones, around 83% detected once. General observations from the study: In some patient and control memory CD4+ samples, autoreactive clones were absent. Comparing one patient's CSF and blood CD4+ clonotypes highlighted HCRT- and TRIB2-specific autoreactive clonotypes.

Unmatched junction bases numbered 2, after V lost 6 bases and J lost 1 base. The CDR3 loop spans 14 amino acids. Per germline, CDR1 ENHRY and CDR2 SYGVKD. The TCR sequence derives from a human donor in good health. The source material was memory (CD45RA-) CD4+ T cells from blood. This chain connects TRBV10-3 to TRBJ1-3; 8 bases agree with TRBD1. The CDR3 is CAISRTGSGNTIYF. DNA of the CDR3: TGTGCCATCAGCAGGACAGGGTCTGGAAACACCATATATTTT.